A single sample is the source of the 30 T cell receptor beta chains below, sequenced in a study of response to subunit inactivated influenza vaccine. Each CDR3 protein gets one entry after TCRdb re-called the RT-PCR reads with MiXCR. The sample shows roughly 710,000 distinct CDR3 sequences, approximately 15% of them seen only once. The starting material was PBMCs from blood, obtained 14 days before vaccination. Receptors originate from a man aged 45-65 years who received an inactivated influenza vaccine.

This clonotype was detected many times. The chain employs TRBV7-2 and TRBJ1-6; D gene uncertain. Trimming removed 4 bases from V and 9 bases from J, with 16 bases in between. CDR1 and CDR2 from the germline V gene are SGHTA and FQGNSA. CDR3 length: 15 amino acids. CDR3 in amino acids: CASSSINSPGSPLHF. CDR3 sequence (DNA): TGTGCCAGCAGCTCTATTAATAGTCCAGGTTCACCCCTCCACTTT.

The chain uses TRBV12-3 or TRBV12-4 and TRBJ1-4; D is undetermined. V dropped 1 base and J dropped 10 bases, with 7 bases sitting between them. The CDR3 totals 12 residues. The CDR3 DNA follows: TGTGCCAGCAGTTTAGGCCCGGTAAAACTGTTTTTT. This translates into CASSLGPVKLFF.

The V gene is TRBV20-1, the J gene TRBJ2-6; a weak D match, TRBD1 (5 bases). CDR1 and CDR2 (germline): DFQATT, SNEGSKA (reference sequence). The ends were cut back, 0 bases at V and 0 bases at J, with 15 bases in the middle. There are 18 residues in the CDR3. CDR3 residues: CSARDRFTGYSGANVLTF. DNA for the CDR3: TGCAGTGCTAGAGACCGCTTTACAGGCTACTCTGGGGCCAACGTCCTGACTTTC.

This clonotype came up a few times. The rearrangement links TRBV28 to TRBJ1-1; a possible D gene is TRBD1 (5 bases). V was shortened by 3 bases and J by 2 bases, with 13 bases between the two germline ends. This CDR3 has 15 residues. Germline V gene lookup returns CDR1 MDHEN and CDR2 SYDVKM. The CDR3: CASSFYGGLNTEAFF. CDR3 sequence (DNA): TGTGCCAGCAGTTTTTACGGGGGACTTAACACTGAAGCTTTCTTT.

This CDR3 reads CATSRFTGGLNTEAFF. Written as DNA, the CDR3 is TGTGCCACCAGCAGATTTACGGGCGGATTGAACACTGAAGCTTTCTTT. The chain employs TRBV15 and TRBJ1-1; unclear D gene. This CDR3 comprises 16 residues. V was clipped by 2 bases and J by 0 bases, with 13 bases between them. Germline assignment: CDR1 LNHNV and CDR2 YYDKDF (reference sequence).

This clonotype was counted a few times. CDR3 sequence (DNA): TGTGCCAGCAGCTTTTCTAGCTCAGATACGCAGTATTTT. Protein: CASSFSSSDTQYF. The chain uses TRBV7-9 and TRBJ2-3; a weak D match, TRBD2 (5 bases). The CDR3 length is 13 residues. Germline loops: CDR1 SEHNR, CDR2 FQNEAQ (reference sequence). The V end lost 3 bases, the J end lost 4 bases, and 8 bases lay between the germline ends.

The J gene is TRBJ2-1, the V gene TRBV27; D may be TRBD1 (5 bases). Germline-derived CDR1 and CDR2 are MNHEY and SMNVEV (reference sequence). The CDR3 loop spans 15 amino acids. V was pared by 3 bases and J by 6 bases, with 15 bases between. CDR3 bases: TGTGCCAGCAGTTTTGGCCAGGGATCGGGCAATGAGCAGTTCTTC. Amino acids: CASSFGQGSGNEQFF.

J is TRBJ1-1 and V is TRBV6-2 or TRBV6-3, with TRBD1 matching over 10 bases. The V gene's germline CDR1 is MNHEY and CDR2 SVGEGT. The junction had 6 bases not matched to a gene; V was cut back by 4 bases and J by 4 bases. The CDR3 runs 15 residues. The CDR3 DNA follows: TGTGCCAGCAGTTTCAACCGGGACAGGGGCACTGAAGCTTTCTTT. Protein: CASSFNRDRGTEAFF.

V usage is TRBV7-8 and J usage is TRBJ2-1; 7 positions agree with TRBD2. The CDR3 is 12 residues long. Germline V lookup: CDR1 SGHVS, CDR2 FQNEAQ. V trimming: 5 bases; J trimming: 12 bases; junction bases outside the gene matches: 7. CDR3 loop: CASSLRLARQFF. The CDR3 DNA follows: TGTGCCAGCAGCCTCAGACTAGCCCGGCAGTTCTTC.

This clonotype was picked up many times. V gene TRBV18 combines with J gene TRBJ2-5; either TRBD1 or TRBD2 may fit D (5 bases each). CDR1 is KGHSH, CDR2 LQKENI, per germline. V lost 4 bases, J lost 3 bases, and 18 bases lay in between. The CDR3 length is 16 residues. Here the CDR3 DNA reads TGTGCCAGCTCACAAGGGACGGGGAACGAAAAAGAGACCCAGTACTTC. Its translation: CASSQGTGNEKETQYF.

Only a few counts were recorded for this clonotype. This chain joins TRBV7-3 and TRBJ2-6; 8 nucleotides line up with TRBD1. Losses at the gene ends were 7 bases for V and 3 bases for J; bases not matched to a gene: 11. Germline lookup yields CDR1 SGHTA and CDR2 FQGTGA. This CDR3 is 17 amino acids long. The chain's CDR3 is CASTLTGVLRGANVLTF. The CDR3 nucleotides are TGTGCCAGCACCTTGACAGGGGTTCTACGTGGGGCCAACGTCCTGACTTTC.

J is TRBJ1-5 and V is TRBV9, with TRBD1 matching over 7 bases. J lost 4 bases, V lost 3 bases, and 4 bases had no gene match. The CDR3 covers 14 residues. Per the germline V gene, CDR1 is SGDLS and CDR2 is YYNGEE. CDR3 DNA sequence: TGTGCCAGCAGCGCTTCGGGACAGAATCAGCCCCAGCATTTT. Its protein is CASSASGQNQPQHF. Combining the CDR3 with reference TRBV9 and TRBJ1-5 gives the whole variable domain DSGVTQTPKHLITATGQRVTLRCSPRSGDLSVYWYQQSLDQGLQFLIQYYNGEERAKGNILERFSAQQFPDLHSELNLSSLELGDSALYFCASSASGQNQPQHFGDGTRLSIL.

The chain joins TRBV20-1 to TRBJ1-5; 7 positions agree with TRBD1. J gave up 1 base and V 5 bases, and 2 bases lay outside the gene matches. Germline V gene lookup returns CDR1 DFQATT and CDR2 SNEGSKA (reference sequence). The CDR3 has 13 residues. The CDR3: CSAPTGSNQPQHF. The CDR3 DNA is TGCAGTGCTCCGACAGGGAGCAATCAGCCCCAGCATTTT.

A remark on this clonotype: At one end the junction does not follow the germline gene, possibly because of a read error. V and J are TRBV5-5 and TRBJ2-1; TRBD1 matches at 7 bases. In germline, CDR1 is SGHKS, CDR2 YYEKEE (reference sequence). The CDR3 runs 12 residues. The CDR3 is CASSSQGRRFSF. CDR3 sequence (DNA): TGTGCCAGCAGCTCACAGGGGCGGCGATTTAGCTTC. The whole variable domain, remainder taken from reference TRBV5-5 and TRBJ2-1, is DAGVTQSPTHLIKTRGQQVTLRCSPISGHKSVSWYQQVLGQGPQFIFQYYEKEERGRGNFPDRFSARQFPNYSSELNVNALLLGDSALYLCASSSQGRRFSFGPGTRLTVL.

This clonotype was seen at least ten times. The J gene is TRBJ2-1, the V gene TRBV20-1, with D perhaps being TRBD1 or TRBD2 (5 bases each). The V and J ends lost 0 bases and 3 bases respectively, with 18 bases between them. From germline, CDR1 is DFQATT and CDR2 SNEGSKA (reference sequence). This CDR3 has 17 amino acids. CDR3 coding DNA: TGCAGTGCTAGAGATCCATCCGGGGCGCAGAACTACAATGAGCAGTTCTTC. Its protein product is CSARDPSGAQNYNEQFF.

This chain connects TRBV12-3 or TRBV12-4 to TRBJ1-6; TRBD1 matches 8 bases. The CDR3 covers 14 residues. J lost 8 bases, V lost 5 bases, and 5 bases had no gene match. The CDR3 protein is CASSLPGGDSPLHF. CDR3 coding DNA: TGTGCCAGCAGTCTCCCAGGGGGCGATTCACCCCTCCACTTT.

This clonotype was observed a few times. J is TRBJ2-2 and V is TRBV20-1, with TRBD2 matching 8 bases. CDR1 and CDR2 from the germline V gene are DFQATT and SNEGSKA (reference sequence). V lost 4 bases to trimming and J lost 5 bases; unmatched junction nucleotides: 12. CDR3 length: 16 residues. The CDR3 spells CSATGGSGVRTGELFF. The CDR3 bases are TGCAGTGCTACCGGGGGTAGCGGGGTGAGGACCGGGGAGCTGTTTTTT.

Notes on this clonotype: At one end, the junction sequence differs from germline, possibly due to a read error. This chain connects TRBV11-2 to TRBJ2-5; either TRBD1 or TRBD2 may fit D (5 bases each). The CDR3 is made up of 15 amino acids. CDR1 and CDR2 (germline): SGHAT, FQNNGV. This CDR3 is CSSTLTPGGQETQYF. The DNA for the CDR3 is TGTTCCAGCACCCTCACACCTGGGGGCCAAGAGACCCAGTACTTC.

This chain uses TRBV2 with TRBJ2-5; 7 nucleotides match TRBD1. The V segment lost 6 bases and the J segment 4 bases; nucleotides outside the gene matches: 2. CDR1 and CDR2 from the germline V gene are SNHLY and FYNNEI. The CDR3 spans 12 residues. This chain's CDR3 is CASSTGVETQYF. The CDR3 coding sequence is TGTGCCAGCAGCACAGGGGTAGAGACCCAGTACTTC.

As concerns this clonotype: One junction end disagrees with the germline gene, perhaps due to a read error. The rearrangement links TRBV7-2 to TRBJ2-3, with D possibly being TRBD2 (5 bases). Germline V gene lookup returns CDR1 SGHTA and CDR2 FQGNSA. The CDR3 contains 15 residues. The chain's CDR3 is CARSLGRGRTDTQYF. The DNA for the CDR3 is TGTGCCAGGAGCTTAGGTCGGGGTCGCACAGATACGCAGTATTTT. The full variable domain, in which reference TRBV7-2 and TRBJ2-3 provide the parts outside the CDR3, is GAGVSQSPSNKVTEKGKDVELRCDPISGHTALYWYRQSLGQGLEFLIYFQGNSAPDKSGLPSDRFSAERTGGSVSTLTIQRTQQEDSAVYLCARSLGRGRTDTQYFGPGTRLTVL.

The V call is TRBV7-6, the J call TRBJ2-7; no clear D gene. The germline CDR1 and CDR2 sequences are SGHVS and FNYEAQ. Deletions cut 5 bases from V and 3 bases from J, with 14 bases between. CDR3 length: 14 amino acids. Written as DNA, the CDR3 is TGTGCCAGCAGCCAAAATGGGATTAGCTACGAGCAGTACTTC. Its translation is CASSQNGISYEQYF.

This clonotype was found a few times. The chain employs TRBV7-2 and TRBJ1-3; D call uncertain. The V and J ends lost 5 bases and 8 bases respectively, with 10 bases between them. The germline V gene has CDR1 SGHTA and CDR2 FQGNSA. The CDR3 covers 12 residues. The CDR3 sequence: CASSRRRDTIYF. CDR3 in DNA: TGTGCCAGCAGCCGAAGGCGAGACACCATATATTTT.

This chain links TRBV28 with TRBJ2-5; tentative D call: TRBD2 (6 bases). Germline loops: CDR1 MDHEN, CDR2 SYDVKM. With 6 bases removed from V and 3 bases from J, the gap between germline ends came to 17 bases. The length of the CDR3 is 15 residues. This chain's CDR3 is CASSSPRDSEETQYF. Here the CDR3 DNA reads TGTGCCAGCAGCAGCCCTAGGGACTCCGAAGAGACCCAGTACTTC.

The chain is built from TRBV3-1 and TRBJ2-4; no clear D gene. Germline CDR1 is LGHDT and CDR2 is YNNKEL (reference sequence). The CDR3 extends over 15 amino acids. V was pared by 0 bases and J by 0 bases, with 6 bases between. CDR3 sequence (DNA): TGTGCCAGCAGCCAAGACATCAGAGCCAAAAACATTCAGTACTTC. Translating gives CASSQDIRAKNIQYF.

The rearrangement uses TRBV7-9 and TRBJ1-2; weak D call: TRBD1 (6 bases). The CDR3 extends over 17 amino acids. CDR1 and CDR2 from the germline V gene are SEHNR and FQNEAQ (reference sequence). The ends were cut back, 1 base at V and 4 bases at J, with 19 bases in the middle. For the CDR3, the DNA is TGTGCCAGCAGCTTAGGGGACACCCAGACCTTACGCTATGGCTACACCTTC. Translated, it gives CASSLGDTQTLRYGYTF.

At least ten counts were recorded for this clonotype. The rearrangement links TRBV4-2 to TRBJ1-2; TRBD1 aligns across 7 bases. V shed 1 base and J 4 bases; nucleotides not matched to a gene: 6. The CDR3 runs 15 residues. Germline CDR1 LGHNA, CDR2 YNFKEQ. Here the CDR3 reads CASSQGQGLGYGYTF. CDR3 bases: TGTGCCAGCAGCCAAGGACAGGGATTAGGCTATGGCTACACCTTC.

This clonotype was detected only a few times. The V and J genes are TRBV12-3 or TRBV12-4 and TRBJ1-5; 9 nucleotides agree with TRBD1. The ends lost 6 bases at V and 4 bases at J; junction bases unmatched: 7. This CDR3 contains 15 residues. CDR3 coding DNA: TGTGCCAGCAGCCCAAGAGGACAGGGGAATCAGCCCCAGCATTTT. Amino acid sequence: CASSPRGQGNQPQHF.

The genes are TRBV11-2 and TRBJ2-3, with D uncertain. V shed 1 base and J shed 1 base, with 9 bases lying between them. The V gene's germline CDR1 is SGHAT and CDR2 FQNNGV. The CDR3 loop spans 15 amino acids. The CDR3 DNA is TGTGCCAGCAGCTTAGTTCGGTATCGCACAGATACGCAGTATTTT. Encoded protein: CASSLVRYRTDTQYF.

This sequence joins TRBV6-5 and TRBJ2-2; D is perhaps TRBD2 (6 bases). There are 15 residues in the CDR3. From germline, CDR1 is MNHEY and CDR2 SVGAGI. V was shortened by 2 bases and J by 10 bases, with 17 bases between the two germline ends. The CDR3 is CASSYGGGNVEELFF. Written as DNA, the CDR3 is TGTGCCAGCAGTTACGGCGGAGGGAACGTAGAGGAGCTGTTTTTT.

The gene calls are TRBV7-9 and TRBJ1-1; TRBD1 matches at 8 bases. From germline, CDR1 is SEHNR and CDR2 FQNEAQ (reference sequence). This CDR3 comprises 12 residues. The V gene end was trimmed by 4 bases and the J gene end by 11 bases; junction bases not matched to a gene: 6. The CDR3 bases are TGTGCCAGCAGCTCGGACAGGGTGTTGGCTTTCTTT. It encodes CASSSDRVLAFF.